One and the same sample provided the 8 T cell receptor beta chains below, sequenced in a study of control samples from healthy donors and cancer patients (dated by TCRdb to about 2020). Library preparation employed the immunoSEQ multiplex PCR assay. This is the immuneACCESS table as TCRdb keeps it, with only in-frame sequences that have V and J called. A part of the clones is gone; compared with another copy, unresolved V genes explain less than half, and the rest is unexplained. For this sample the table gives around 140,000 clones, of which roughly 89% were detected only once. The ten top clones hold around 6.9% of the sample. Sequencing was done on a sample of PBMCs. The receptors here all came from a man aged 50 or older with head and neck cancer.

Concerning this clone: Other DNA variants within this sample encode the same CDR3. The chain carries TRBV29-1 and TRBJ1-1, with D unresolved. The V and J ends lost 4 bases and 3 bases respectively, with 9 bases between them. CDR1 and CDR2 from the germline V gene are SQVTM and ANQGSEA. The CDR3 has 12 residues. CDR3 sequence: CSVVGRDTEAFF. CDR3 nucleotides: TGCAGCGTTGTCGGCCGAGACACTGAAGCTTTCTTT.

The J gene is TRBJ2-1, the V gene TRBV5-6; 8 nucleotides agree with TRBD1. This CDR3 has 19 amino acids. The germline V gene encodes CDR1 SGHDT and CDR2 YYEEEE. Germline trimming cut 0 bases from V and 0 bases from J; bases unmatched to any gene: 11. The CDR3 DNA follows: TGTGCCAGCAGCTTGGATGGGCAGGGGGCAATCACCTCCTACAATGAGCAGTTCTTC. Translated: CASSLDGQGAITSYNEQFF. Full variable domain (remainder filled in from reference TRBV5-6 and TRBJ2-1): DAGVTQSPTHLIKTRGQQVTLRCSPKSGHDTVSWYQQALGQGPQFIFQYYEEEERQRGNFPDRFSGHQFPNYSSELNVNALLLGDSALYLCASSLDGQGAITSYNEQFFGPGTRLTVL.

The rearrangement links TRBV7-2 to TRBJ2-1, with 8 bases identical to TRBD2. Germline V gene lookup returns CDR1 SGHTA and CDR2 FQGNSA. The CDR3 runs to 16 residues. V was clipped by 2 bases and J by 3 bases; unmatched bases: 6. CDR3 sequence (DNA): TGTGCCAGCAGCTTAATAAGCGGGAGCATCTACAATGAGCAGTTCTTC. This encodes CASSLISGSIYNEQFF.

V gene TRBV9 combines with J gene TRBJ2-3; D gene uncertain. The CDR3 loop spans 14 amino acids. Germline assignment: CDR1 SGDLS and CDR2 YYNGEE. Trimming removed 2 bases from V and 0 bases from J, with 7 bases in between. The DNA of the CDR3 is TGTGCCAGCAGCGTCGGCAGTAGCACAGATACGCAGTATTTT. It yields the protein CASSVGSSTDTQYF.

The J gene is TRBJ2-3, the V gene TRBV5-8; D is perhaps TRBD2 (5 bases). Germline V gene lookup returns CDR1 SGHTS and CDR2 YDEGEE. V was clipped by 6 bases and J by 4 bases, with 21 bases between them. The CDR3 covers 16 residues. This CDR3 is CASTIHAGSRSDTQYF. The CDR3 bases are TGTGCCAGCACCATACATGCTGGGAGTCGGTCAGATACGCAGTATTTT.

The rearrangement joins TRBV6-1 to TRBJ2-1; 7 bases are shared with TRBD1. The CDR3 extends over 13 amino acids. V shed 2 bases, J shed 10 bases, and the junction held 5 bases outside the gene matches. Germline loops: CDR1 MNHNS, CDR2 SASEGT. CDR3 amino acids: CASSENRGWEQFF. CDR3 coding DNA: TGTGCCAGCAGTGAAAACAGGGGTTGGGAGCAGTTCTTC.

Comments on this clone: Germline is not matched at one junction end, which may reflect a read error. V and J are TRBV5-4 and TRBJ2-7; D may correspond to TRBD1 or TRBD2 (5 bases each). Germline V lookup: CDR1 SGHNT, CDR2 YYREEE (reference sequence). CDR3 size: 13 residues. For the CDR3, the DNA is TGTGCCAGCAGCCCCGGGGCCGACTACGGGCAGTACTTC. Protein product: CASSPGADYGQYF.

The chain is built from TRBV18 and TRBJ2-7, with D uncertain. Trimming stripped 3 bases from V and 5 bases from J, with 11 bases between. The CDR3 loop spans 13 amino acids. Per the germline V gene, CDR1 is KGHSH and CDR2 is LQKENI. In DNA form, the CDR3 reads TGTGCCAGCTCACCGGTAGGGTCCCACGAGCAGTACTTC. It encodes CASSPVGSHEQYF.